This record looks at one T cell receptor (beta chain) sequence and its context. Its target antigen remains unknown. Base quality data are lacking; no much larger clone is found one base away. The sample is drawn from a study of blood T cells in healthy people across ages (dated by TCRdb to 2013 to 2016). Regarding the complete study: Template switching captured roughly one uniquely barcoded TCR beta cDNA molecule per two T cells in model experiments. Donors of different ages were randomly distributed across sequencing lanes to avoid experimental bias. The study analyzed two additional independent replicas of 1 million unique cDNA reads from the same blood draw for two donors, one aged 18 to 30 and one aged 80 or older. The donors were divided into four age groups: young (average approximately 16 years), middle-aged (about 40), aged (about 60) and long-lived (around 80). To track age-related changes in TCR beta repertoire diversity, the study relied on deep sequencing normalized with unique cDNA molecular identifiers.

The CDR3 goes from the cysteine to the phenylalanine over 19 residues. Left in the record is the CDR3 DNA by itself, 57 bases read in frame from the first base. The germline V and J ends show losses of 5 bases and 3 bases respectively, and no gene match explains 20 bases of the junction. The germline V gene specifies MDHEN as CDR1 and SYDVKM as CDR2. The paper as a whole reports these results and caveats: Compared with the aged group, the long-lived group had more naive CD4+ T cells, fewer expanded clones and increased TCR diversity, suggesting age selection. Conclusive comparison of naive and antigen-experienced compartments was prevented by the profiling of bulk unsorted PBMCs. There was a strong correlation between observed TCR beta diversity and the percentage of naive T cells measured by flow cytometry. Estimates of total diversity based on one million sequenced T cells were regarded as lower bounds and as underestimates. Observed TCR beta diversity per million T cells fell roughly linearly with age, and a significant reduction was already apparent by age approximately 40. Because donor CMV infection status was unknown, age-related changes in expanded clonotypes were potentially confounded.

Receptors were amplified or captured by 5' RACE. The instrument given in TCRdb is Illumina HiSeq 2500. A second PCR of roughly 7 to 12 cycles was performed with a sample-barcoded 5' primer and a J-beta primer mix. A unique molecular identifier was introduced onto each TCR beta cDNA molecule by a template-switch 5' adaptor carrying 12 random nucleotides. At least 2.5 million CDR3-containing paired-end reads were obtained from each sample. First-strand cDNA synthesis was performed from all RNA using the Mint cDNA synthesis kit, with priming by a TRBC-specific oligonucleotide. All cDNA was treated with uracil-DNA glycosylase and then went through a first 18-cycle PCR with the universal primers M1SS and BC2_uni_R. Per the original workflow: For normalization, 1 million high-quality reads were randomly selected from each sample, with every read carrying a distinct molecular identifier. Reads with shared molecular identifiers were discarded instead of being binned into consensus sequences. MiTCR, run with a Q25 quality threshold and the strictest error-elimination algorithm, handled CDR3 identification, clonotype clustering and error correction. A nonparametric unseen species model using Euler transformation provided a lower-bound estimate of total TCR beta diversity. TCRdb reprocessing: public reads trimmed at Q25 with fastp, clones called with MiXCR, in-frame beta chains kept. Rows matching on CDR3 protein sequence are summarized as one entry with the most common DNA and genes. The authors' filters were not applied to this entry. Present in this sample are 550,000 to 600,000 distinct CDR3 sequences, under 55% of which were seen just once. Together, the top ten hold around 23% of the sample.

The donors were roughly 40 Caucasian individuals from Russia, aged roughly 6 to 95 years, who were systemically healthy. Each donor gave ten milliliters of peripheral blood, drawn into EDTA-treated Vacutainer tubes. PBMCs were isolated by Ficoll-Paque density-gradient centrifugation, with at least 7 million obtained per sample. Trizol reagent was used to extract total RNA from the PBMCs, yielding at least 5.5 micrograms per sample. The percentages of naive CD45RAhigh/CD27high T cells were determined by flow cytometry on a PBMC aliquot from every donor. The sample consisted of blood. The sequence is built from TRBV28 and TRBJ2-7; 9 middle bases align to TRBD2. The source of this sequence is an older man in good health. The nucleotides read TGTGCCAGCAGTCCTAGGGCGGGACTAGCCCGCGGGTCGAACTACGAGCAGTACTTC. The resulting protein is CASSPRAGLARGSNYEQYF.